The next 30 T cell receptor beta chains were all read from a single sample in a study of identical twins. TCRdb re-analysed the 5' RACE reads in MiXCR, keeping a single row per CDR3 protein. Here the sample spans some 690,000 distinct CDR3 sequences, 21% being singletons. These data were likewise used in another study, on T cells expressing NK-cell markers.

Sample: PBMCs. The receptors here all came from a woman between 18 and 29 years old in good health.

There are a few counts of this clonotype. The V call is TRBV5-1, the J call TRBJ2-4; 8 bases line up with TRBD2. Per germline, CDR1 SGHRS and CDR2 YFSETQ. The CDR3 consists of 16 residues. V trimming: 4 bases; J trimming: 5 bases; junction bases outside the gene matches: 11. The CDR3 protein is CASSRPGSGDQNIQYF. CDR3 in DNA: TGCGCCAGCAGCCGGCCGGGTAGCGGGGACCAAAACATTCAGTACTTC.

The chain has TRBV12-3 or TRBV12-4 and TRBJ2-1, with 14 bases aligning to TRBD2. Germline trimming cut 6 bases from V and 10 bases from J; bases unmatched to any gene: 11. The CDR3 is made up of 16 amino acids. The CDR3 here is CASRPSGGLAGGEQFF. CDR3 nucleotide sequence: TGTGCCAGCAGACCCTCCGGTGGACTAGCGGGAGGCGAGCAGTTCTTC.

This rearrangement joins TRBV5-5 to TRBJ1-4; D may be TRBD1 (5 bases). Germline CDR1 and CDR2: SGHKS and YYEKEE (reference sequence). CDR3 size: 14 residues. V was trimmed by 2 bases and J by 7 bases, leaving 12 bases between them. In DNA, the CDR3 is TGTGCCAGCAGCTTTCAGGGACTGGGTGAAAAACTGTTTTTT. Encoded protein: CASSFQGLGEKLFF.

The chain joins TRBV20-1 to TRBJ2-2; D gene uncertain. V was trimmed by 6 bases and J by 2 bases, leaving 16 bases between them. The germline V gene has CDR1 DFQATT and CDR2 SNEGSKA (reference sequence). The CDR3 is 15 amino acids. For the CDR3, the DNA is TGCAGTGCGATGAAAGCCGGGCCCAACACCGGGGAGCTGTTTTTT. Translated: CSAMKAGPNTGELFF.

There are a few counts of this clonotype. The chain carries TRBV7-9 and TRBJ2-7, with D perhaps given as TRBD1 or TRBD2 (5 bases each). V was clipped by 7 bases and J by 0 bases, with 16 bases between them. The germline V gene has CDR1 SEHNR and CDR2 FQNEAQ (reference sequence). The CDR3 has 15 amino acids. The CDR3 spells CASTEGTGPSYEQYF. CDR3 nucleotide sequence: TGTGCCAGCACGGAAGGGACCGGACCCTCCTACGAGCAGTACTTC.

This chain joins TRBV2 and TRBJ2-2, with D uncertain. Per the germline V gene, CDR1 is SNHLY and CDR2 is FYNNEI. V was clipped by 8 bases and J by 0 bases, with 7 bases between them. CDR3 length equals 13 residues. CDR3 region: CASLGANTGELFF. In DNA, the CDR3 is TGTGCCAGCCTAGGCGCGAACACCGGGGAGCTGTTTTTT.

The genes are TRBV19 and TRBJ2-2, with 8 bases aligning to TRBD1. V gave up 11 bases and J gave up 4 bases; unmatched junction bases: 9. The CDR3 runs 14 residues. Germline lookup yields CDR1 LNHDA and CDR2 SQIVND (reference sequence). The CDR3 region is CASQDRGGTGELFF. The DNA for the CDR3 is TGTGCCTCCCAAGACAGGGGTGGCACCGGGGAGCTGTTTTTT.

The chain links TRBV18 to TRBJ2-4; a possible D gene is TRBD2 (6 bases). This CDR3 spans 14 amino acids. Trimming pared 2 bases from V and 5 bases from J, leaving 10 bases between. Germline V CDR1 and CDR2: KGHSH, LQKENI. CDR3 nucleotides: TGTGCCAGCTCACCAAGGAGGGTCCAAAACATTCAGTACTTC. Its translation: CASSPRRVQNIQYF.

The table lists this clonotype with many counts. The chain combines TRBV6-1 with TRBJ2-3; 12 nucleotides align to TRBD2. In germline, CDR1 is MNHNS, CDR2 SASEGT. Trimming took 7 bases from V and 5 from J; bases not matched to a gene: 1. This CDR3 has 13 amino acids. The CDR3 DNA is TGTGCCAGCACGGGACTAGCGGGAGATACGCAGTATTTT. This translates into CASTGLAGDTQYF.

This clonotype was detected once. The chain links TRBV25-1 to TRBJ1-5; no definite D call. The CDR3 covers 18 residues. The germline V gene encodes CDR1 MGHDK and CDR2 SYGVNS. V gave up 4 bases and J gave up 3 bases, with 22 bases separating them. The CDR3 nucleotides read TGTGCCAGCAGTGGCTCCGCGGGAAGTTCTCCCCACAATCAGCCCCAGCATTTT. Translation: CASSGSAGSSPHNQPQHF. Full variable domain (outside the CDR3, taken from reference TRBV25-1 and TRBJ1-5): EADIYQTPRYLVIGTGKKITLECSQTMGHDKMYWYQQDPGMELHLIHYSYGVNSTEKGDLSSESTVSRIRTEHFPLTLESARPSHTSQYLCASSGSAGSSPHNQPQHFGDGTRLSIL.

The chain is built from TRBV12-3 or TRBV12-4 and TRBJ1-1; D perhaps matches TRBD1 (5 bases). The CDR3 has 14 amino acids. The V gene lost 2 bases and the J gene lost 5 bases, with 12 bases spanning the gap. The CDR3 protein is CASSLTFEGTEAFF. CDR3 sequence (DNA): TGTGCCAGCAGTTTAACGTTTGAGGGGACTGAAGCTTTCTTT.

This clonotype was recorded a few times. The chain uses TRBV12-3 or TRBV12-4 and TRBJ2-3, with D possibly being TRBD1 (5 bases). The V and J ends lost 5 bases and 4 bases respectively, with 13 bases between them. The CDR3 runs to 14 residues. The CDR3 DNA sequence: TGTGCCAGCAGTCCCCCCAGGGCGTCAGATACGCAGTATTTT. Encoded protein: CASSPPRASDTQYF.

This clonotype was detected many times. The V call is TRBV12-3 or TRBV12-4, the J call TRBJ2-5; D is perhaps TRBD2 (5 bases). Trimming took 6 bases from V and 2 from J, leaving 13 bases between them. CDR3 length: 14 amino acids. CDR3 residues: CASRGIARQETQYF. The CDR3 DNA reads TGTGCCAGCAGAGGGATAGCGAGGCAAGAGACCCAGTACTTC.

The CDR3 nucleotides read TGTGCCAGCAGTTTAAGTGGACAGGCCTACACTGAAGCTTTCTTT. This codes for CASSLSGQAYTEAFF. The J gene is TRBJ1-1, the V gene TRBV12-3 or TRBV12-4; 7 bases map to TRBD1. There are 15 residues in the CDR3. V lost 2 bases to trimming and J lost 3 bases; unmatched junction nucleotides: 6.

This clonotype turned up a few times. The chain joins TRBV12-3 or TRBV12-4 to TRBJ2-5; the D call may be TRBD1 or TRBD2 (5 bases each). CDR3 size: 15 residues. Trimming shortened V by 2 bases and J by 2 bases, and 12 bases separated the two germline ends. The CDR3 nucleotides read TGTGCCAGCAGTTTACTGGGGGACGCACAAGAGACCCAGTACTTC. Translating gives CASSLLGDAQETQYF.

This chain links TRBV5-1 with TRBJ1-6; D is uncertain. The germline CDR1 and CDR2 sequences are SGHRS and YFSETQ. V was pared by 4 bases and J by 8 bases, with 7 bases between. The CDR3 runs 12 residues. CDR3 sequence reads: CASSEGHSPLHF. The CDR3 DNA is TGCGCCAGCAGCGAAGGTCATTCACCCCTCCACTTT.

The chain uses TRBV9 and TRBJ1-1; 8 bases agree with TRBD1. Germline values: CDR1 SGDLS, CDR2 YYNGEE. The V segment lost 6 bases and the J segment 4 bases; nucleotides outside the gene matches: 8. CDR3 length: 14 residues. The CDR3 sequence is CASTGGGWSTEAFF. DNA for the CDR3: TGTGCCAGCACAGGGGGCGGTTGGAGCACTGAAGCTTTCTTT. The full variable domain, in which reference TRBV9 and TRBJ1-1 provide the parts outside the CDR3, is DSGVTQTPKHLITATGQRVTLRCSPRSGDLSVYWYQQSLDQGLQFLIQYYNGEERAKGNILERFSAQQFPDLHSELNLSSLELGDSALYFCASTGGGWSTEAFFGQGTRLTVV.

This chain uses TRBV15 with TRBJ2-1; 7 nucleotides match TRBD2. Per the germline V gene, CDR1 is LNHNV and CDR2 is YYDKDF (reference sequence). The junction had 12 bases not matched to a gene; V was cut back by 1 base and J by 6 bases. The CDR3 is 17 amino acids. CDR3 in amino acids: CATSRAQGGVPGNEQFF. CDR3 bases: TGTGCCACCAGCAGAGCCCAGGGAGGGGTTCCCGGCAATGAGCAGTTCTTC.

This clonotype came up many times. The chain joins TRBV10-3 to TRBJ2-1; 9 bases match TRBD1. Germline V lookup: CDR1 ENHRY, CDR2 SYGVKD. The V gene end was trimmed by 8 bases and the J gene end by 7 bases; junction bases not matched to a gene: 3. The length of the CDR3 is 12 residues. The CDR3 is CAIRQGENEQFF. CDR3 nucleotides: TGTGCCATCCGACAGGGGGAAAATGAGCAGTTCTTC.

The rearrangement links TRBV20-1 to TRBJ1-6, with D possibly matching TRBD1 (5 bases). V lost 0 bases and J lost 8, with 14 bases in between. Per germline, CDR1 DFQATT and CDR2 SNEGSKA (reference sequence). The CDR3 sequence is 15 residues long. CDR3 DNA sequence: TGCAGTGCTAGAGATCTTCCGGGGGTGGATTCACCCCTCCACTTT. Protein sequence: CSARDLPGVDSPLHF.

This clonotype was seen more than once but under ten times. The rearrangement joins TRBV6-2 or TRBV6-3 to TRBJ1-5; D ambiguous. V dropped 2 bases and J dropped 2 bases, with 4 bases sitting between them. Germline V gene sequence: CDR1 MNHEY, CDR2 SVGEGT. The CDR3 runs to 13 residues. The CDR3 DNA sequence: TGTGCCAGCAGTTACATAGGCAATCAGCCCCAGCATTTT. Translated, it gives CASSYIGNQPQHF.

This chain uses TRBV7-9 with TRBJ2-1, with D perhaps TRBD2 (5 bases). Germline CDR1 is SEHNR and CDR2 is FQNEAQ (reference sequence). The length of the CDR3 is 17 residues. V gave up 5 bases and J gave up 2 bases, with 19 bases separating them. The CDR3 here is CASSVSVGGAPYNEQFF. In DNA, the CDR3 is TGTGCCAGCAGCGTTAGCGTCGGAGGCGCCCCCTACAATGAGCAGTTCTTC.

The rearrangement links TRBV30 to TRBJ2-1; D gene unclear. Germline V gene lookup returns CDR1 GTSNPN and CDR2 SVGIG (reference sequence). The CDR3 extends over 12 amino acids. V dropped 0 bases and J dropped 6 bases, with 6 bases sitting between them. The CDR3, as DNA: TGTGCCTGGAGTGTCCCCTTCAATGAGCAGTTCTTC. Protein product: CAWSVPFNEQFF.

This clonotype has ten or more counts. J is TRBJ1-5 and V is TRBV18; D might be TRBD1 (6 bases). Looked up from germline, CDR1 is KGHSH and CDR2 is LQKENI. This CDR3 contains 13 residues. Trimming stripped 4 bases from V and 5 bases from J, with 9 bases between. CDR3 sequence: CASSRQEDQPQHF. The CDR3, as DNA: TGTGCCAGCTCACGACAGGAAGATCAGCCCCAGCATTTT.

A note on this clonotype: The junction does not match germline at one end; this may be a read error. The chain links TRBV20-1 to TRBJ2-7; the D call may be TRBD1 or TRBD2 (6 bases each). Germline V gene data show CDR1 as DFQATT and CDR2 as SNEGSKA (reference sequence). CDR3 length equals 13 residues. The CDR3: CSVQGTSSHEQYF. CDR3 nucleotide sequence: TGCAGTGTACAGGGTACTAGCTCCCACGAGCAGTACTTC.

In its sample, this clonotype was seen a few times. V is TRBV20-1 and J is TRBJ2-3, with a weak D call TRBD2 (6 bases). Germline CDR1 reads DFQATT; CDR2 reads SNEGSKA (reference sequence). The CDR3 consists of 14 residues. V was clipped by 3 bases and J by 2 bases, with 12 bases between them. The CDR3 nucleotides are TGCAGTGCTAGTAGCGGAACCTACACAGATACGCAGTATTTT. This sequence encodes CSASSGTYTDTQYF.

The V and J genes are TRBV20-1 and TRBJ2-4, with 7 nucleotides matching TRBD1. The germline CDR1 and CDR2 sequences are DFQATT and SNEGSKA (reference sequence). Trimming at V came to 3 bases and at J to 6 bases, leaving 5 bases not matched to a gene. The CDR3 is made up of 13 amino acids. Written as DNA, the CDR3 is TGCAGTGCTAGCCGAGACAGGGCAAACATTCAGTACTTC. Protein: CSASRDRANIQYF.

This chain uses TRBV13 with TRBJ2-7; 9 bases are a match to TRBD1. V shed 5 bases and J 7 bases; nucleotides not matched to a gene: 12. Germline V gives CDR1 PRHDT, CDR2 FYEKMQ (reference sequence). The CDR3 is 15 amino acids. CDR3 sequence reads: CASSEIVQGAGEQYF. The CDR3 nucleotides are TGTGCCAGCAGCGAAATCGTACAGGGGGCTGGGGAGCAGTACTTC. The full variable domain, rest sourced from reference TRBV13 and TRBJ2-7, is AAGVIQSPRHLIKEKRETATLKCYPIPRHDTVYWYQQGPGQDPQFLISFYEKMQSDKGSIPDRFSAQQFSDYHSELNMSSLELGDSALYFCASSEIVQGAGEQYFGPGTRLTVT.

At least ten counts were recorded for this clonotype. V and J are TRBV12-3 or TRBV12-4 and TRBJ1-1; unclear D gene. The V end was cut by 4 bases, the J end by 0 bases, with 6 bases between. The CDR3 is made up of 13 amino acids. In DNA, the CDR3 is TGTGCCAGCAGTTACAGCATGAACACTGAAGCTTTCTTT. Its translation is CASSYSMNTEAFF.

This CDR3 reads CASSFFQGSQETQYF. The CDR3, as DNA: TGTGCCAGCAGCTTCTTTCAGGGGAGCCAAGAGACCCAGTACTTC. This chain uses TRBV7-2 with TRBJ2-5, with D possibly matching TRBD1 (6 bases). V was cut by 3 bases and J by 1 base, with 12 bases left in between. This CDR3 spans 15 amino acids. From germline, CDR1 is SGHTA and CDR2 FQGNSA. Full variable domain (outside the CDR3, taken from reference TRBV7-2 and TRBJ2-5): GAGVSQSPSNKVTEKGKDVELRCDPISGHTALYWYRQSLGQGLEFLIYFQGNSAPDKSGLPSDRFSAERTGGSVSTLTIQRTQQEDSAVYLCASSFFQGSQETQYFGPGTRLLVL.